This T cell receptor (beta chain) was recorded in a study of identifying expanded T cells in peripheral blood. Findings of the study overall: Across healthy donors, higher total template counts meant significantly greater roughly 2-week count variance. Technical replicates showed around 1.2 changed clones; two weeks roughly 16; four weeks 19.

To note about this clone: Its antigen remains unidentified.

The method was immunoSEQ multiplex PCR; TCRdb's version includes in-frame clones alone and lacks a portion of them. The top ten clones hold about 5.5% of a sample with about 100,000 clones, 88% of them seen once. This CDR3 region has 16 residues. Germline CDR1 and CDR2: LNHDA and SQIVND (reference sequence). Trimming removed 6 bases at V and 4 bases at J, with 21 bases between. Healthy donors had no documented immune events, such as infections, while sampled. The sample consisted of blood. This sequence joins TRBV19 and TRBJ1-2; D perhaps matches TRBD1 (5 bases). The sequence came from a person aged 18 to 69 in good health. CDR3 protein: CASRGVGEKGTYGYTF. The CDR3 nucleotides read TGTGCCAGTAGGGGGGTCGGGGAAAAGGGAACCTATGGCTACACCTTC.